This T cell receptor (beta chain) was identified in a study of blood T cell repertoires in COVID-19. Study summary: Sites in the United States, Italy and Spain provided acute and convalescent COVID-19 samples. T cells, B-cell-depleted T cells, or PBMCs provided the cDNA or gDNA that served as material.

The ends were cut back, 5 bases at V and 7 bases at J, with 17 bases in the middle. This CDR3 region has 14 residues. The germline V gene has CDR1 MDHEN and CDR2 SYDVKM. Sequencing was performed with immunoSEQ multiplex PCR; in TCRdb, only in-frame clones are kept and a portion is missing. The sample records roughly 78,000 clones, approximately 86% being singletons. Sequencing used peripheral blood. The J gene is TRBJ1-2, the V gene TRBV28; tentatively, D is TRBD1 (6 bases). The receptor comes from a woman aged 60-75 years with acute or convalescent COVID-19. The CDR3 region has the DNA TGTGCCAGCAGTCCCTTGGACAGCCACCTTGGCTACACCTTC. Its translation: CASSPLDSHLGYTF.